The 24 T cell receptor beta chains in this list originate from one sample, sequenced in a study of technical replicates of blood from several donors. The repertoire was sequenced with immunoSEQ multiplex PCR; TCRdb's copy has only in-frame clones and lacks some. This sample yields about 78,000 clones, of which 90% to 95% are seen a single time; 0.35% to 0.45% belongs to the top ten. Sample: T cells isolated from PBMCs. These receptors all come from a human donor in good health.

V usage is TRBV21-1 and J usage is TRBJ2-1; the table's TRBD1 call for D was not verified on the DNA. TRBV21-1 is termed a pseudogene. The CDR3 is made up of 15 amino acids. CDR3 region: CASRMGQGDGNEQFF. The CDR3 DNA reads TGTGCCAGCAGAATGGGACAGGGAGACGGCAATGAGCAGTTCTTC.

This chain connects TRBV21-1 to TRBJ1-5; TRBD1, the table's D call, lacks a check against the DNA. TRBV21-1 is shown as a pseudogene. The CDR3 runs 15 residues. CDR3 bases: TGTGCCAGCAGCTCCAAGGACAGGGGGAATCAGCCCCAGCATTTT. This encodes CASSSKDRGNQPQHF.

This chain uses TRBV6-5 with TRBJ2-1; 11 nucleotides match TRBD2. Unmatched junction bases numbered 3, after V lost 0 bases and J lost 8 bases. CDR3 length: 15 amino acids. Germline lookup yields CDR1 MNHEY and CDR2 SVGAGI. As DNA, the CDR3 is TGTGCCAGCAGTTACTCGATAGCGGGAGGGGATGAGCAGTTCTTC. Its protein product is CASSYSIAGGDEQFF.

CDR3 sequence (DNA): TGCGCCAGCAGCCCGGGTGTTAGCGGGAGTGCGTACGAGCAGTACTTC. Translated: CASSPGVSGSAYEQYF. This chain joins TRBV4-1 and TRBJ2-7; 9 nucleotides agree with TRBD2. Germline assignment: CDR1 MGHRA and CDR2 YSYEKL. The ends lost 4 bases at V and 4 bases at J; junction bases unmatched: 11. There are 16 residues in the CDR3.

The chain employs TRBV6-6 and TRBJ2-1, with 11 bases lining up with TRBD2. The ends lost 6 bases at V and 1 base at J; junction bases unmatched: 5. The CDR3 is made up of 16 amino acids. Germline-derived CDR1 and CDR2 are MNHNY and SVGAGI (reference sequence). CDR3 sequence reads: CASSPTSGSSYNEQFF. CDR3 DNA sequence: TGTGCCAGCAGCCCTACTAGCGGGAGTTCCTACAATGAGCAGTTCTTC.

This rearrangement joins TRBV27 to TRBJ1-1; TRBD1 aligns across 10 bases. CDR1 is MNHEY, CDR2 SMNVEV, per germline (reference sequence). The CDR3 covers 13 residues. Trimming took 10 bases from V and 6 from J; bases not matched to a gene: 8. The CDR3 sequence: CATRQGALAEAFF. The CDR3 coding sequence is TGTGCCACCAGACAGGGGGCGTTGGCTGAAGCTTTCTTT.

The chain recombines TRBV19 with TRBJ1-5, with D possibly matching TRBD1 (5 bases). CDR1 LNHDA and CDR2 SQIVND come from the germline V gene (reference sequence). Trimming shortened V by 5 bases and J by 0 bases, and 11 bases separated the two germline ends. The CDR3 runs 15 residues. The CDR3 spells CASSVFRASNQPQHF. CDR3 nucleotide sequence: TGTGCCAGTAGTGTCTTCAGGGCTAGCAATCAGCCCCAGCATTTT.

This chain uses TRBV4-2 with TRBJ2-3; 9 bases are a match to TRBD2. The length of the CDR3 is 19 residues. Germline V gene sequence: CDR1 LGHNA, CDR2 YNFKEQ. Losses at the gene ends were 1 base for V and 1 base for J; bases not matched to a gene: 12. Here the CDR3 reads CASSQVVRSGSRGTDTQYF. For the CDR3, the DNA is TGTGCCAGCAGCCAAGTTGTTCGTAGCGGGAGCCGAGGCACAGATACGCAGTATTTT.

This chain links TRBV4-2 with TRBJ2-1; D is ambiguous. Trimming pared 3 bases from V and 7 bases from J, leaving 10 bases between. This CDR3 comprises 13 residues. Per the germline V gene, CDR1 is LGHNA and CDR2 is YNFKEQ. The CDR3: CASSQVRENEQFF. CDR3 coding DNA: TGTGCCAGCAGCCAGGTCCGAGAGAATGAGCAGTTCTTC.

The chain employs TRBV11-2 and TRBJ2-7; 8 bases fit TRBD2. This CDR3 is 14 amino acids long. CDR1 is SGHAT, CDR2 FQNNGV, per germline. J gave up 6 bases and V 4 bases, and 8 bases lay outside the gene matches. The CDR3 coding sequence is TGTGCCAGCAGCTCCGGACTAGCCGACCCCGAGCAGTACTTC. Its translation is CASSSGLADPEQYF.

The rearrangement links TRBV10-3 to TRBJ1-2; D is possibly TRBD1 (6 bases). Per germline, CDR1 ENHRY and CDR2 SYGVKD. V was shortened by 0 bases and J by 3 bases, with 14 bases between the two germline ends. The CDR3 is made up of 16 amino acids. The CDR3 nucleotides read TGTGCCATCAGTGAGTCGATAGGGGGGGTCGACTATGGCTACACCTTC. This codes for CAISESIGGVDYGYTF.

This chain joins TRBV6-5 and TRBJ2-3; maybe TRBD2 (5 bases). The CDR3 spans 13 residues. In germline, CDR1 is MNHEY, CDR2 SVGAGI. Trimming cost V 2 bases and J 5 bases, with 8 bases left between them. In DNA, the CDR3 is TGTGCCAGCAGTTACGGTGAGGGAGATACGCAGTATTTT. This encodes CASSYGEGDTQYF.

V is TRBV6-1 and J is TRBJ1-2, with D unresolved. CDR1 and CDR2 from the germline V gene are MNHNS and SASEGT. The length of the CDR3 is 11 residues. V gave up 4 bases and J gave up 11 bases, with 11 bases separating them. CDR3 amino acids: CASSGPERYTF. For the CDR3, the DNA is TGTGCCAGCAGTGGGCCAGAACGTTACACCTTC.

CDR3 loop: CASSWDRGSIDNYGYTF. In DNA form, the CDR3 reads TGTGCCAGCAGCTGGGACAGGGGTTCTATTGATAACTATGGCTACACCTTC. The gene calls are TRBV11-2 and TRBJ1-2, with 10 bases identical to TRBD1. Germline V gives CDR1 SGHAT, CDR2 FQNNGV. The V and J ends lost 4 bases and 1 base, in that order; junction bases with no gene match: 9. This CDR3 contains 17 residues. Drawing the rest from reference TRBV11-2 and TRBJ1-2, the complete variable domain is EAGVAQSPRYKIIEKRQSVAFWCNPISGHATLYWYQQILGQGPKLLIQFQNNGVVDDSQLPKDRFSAERLKGVDSTLKIQPAKLEDSAVYLCASSWDRGSIDNYGYTFGSGTRLTVV.

V usage is TRBV18 and J usage is TRBJ2-5; TRBD1 matches 8 bases. This CDR3 has 16 amino acids. Germline CDR1 reads KGHSH; CDR2 reads LQKENI. The V and J ends lost 6 bases and 4 bases, in that order; junction bases with no gene match: 13. The CDR3 DNA follows: TGTGCCAGCTCGCGCCTCCCGACAGGGGCTGGAGAGACCCAGTACTTC. Protein sequence: CASSRLPTGAGETQYF.

Here the CDR3 DNA reads TGTGCCAGCAGCCGCACAGGGTTTACTGAAGCTTTCTTT. This codes for CASSRTGFTEAFF. The V and J genes are TRBV14 and TRBJ1-1, with a weak D call TRBD1 (6 bases). Germline values: CDR1 SGHDN, CDR2 FVKESK. V was cut by 4 bases and J by 5 bases, with 11 bases left in between. The CDR3 spans 13 residues.

The rearrangement links TRBV6-5 to TRBJ2-1; D unclear. The CDR3 length is 11 residues. Trimming cost V 0 bases and J 10 bases, with 4 bases left between them. CDR1 MNHEY and CDR2 SVGAGI come from the germline V gene. The CDR3 DNA follows: TGTGCCAGCAGTTACTCTGCGGAGCAGTTCTTC. Translation gives CASSYSAEQFF.

The chain employs TRBV9 and TRBJ2-1; TRBD2 agrees at 11 bases. This CDR3 region has 16 residues. Germline lookup yields CDR1 SGDLS and CDR2 YYNGEE. The V segment lost 4 bases and the J segment 3 bases; nucleotides outside the gene matches: 6. CDR3 sequence reads: CASSFRTSGLYNEQFF. The CDR3 DNA reads TGTGCCAGCAGCTTTAGGACTAGCGGGCTCTACAATGAGCAGTTCTTC.

This chain uses TRBV28 with TRBJ2-7; 9 bases agree with TRBD2. V gave up 6 bases and J gave up 2 bases; unmatched junction bases: 2. CDR1 is MDHEN, CDR2 SYDVKM, per germline. This CDR3 spans 13 amino acids. The CDR3 loop is CASSLAGPYEQYF. CDR3 bases: TGTGCCAGCAGCCTAGCGGGACCCTACGAGCAGTACTTC.

The genes are TRBV9 and TRBJ1-2; 11 bases map to TRBD1. V shed 3 bases and J 5 bases; nucleotides not matched to a gene: 6. The CDR3 runs to 15 residues. Germline V gives CDR1 SGDLS, CDR2 YYNGEE. The CDR3 DNA is TGTGCCAGCAGCGGACGGGGGGACAGGGGGTATGGCTACACCTTC. This encodes CASSGRGDRGYGYTF.

V usage is TRBV6-4 and J usage is TRBJ2-3; the D is unclear. Germline CDR1 MRHNA, CDR2 SNTAGT. The length of the CDR3 is 14 residues. V was pared by 5 bases and J by 0 bases, with 9 bases between. The CDR3 region is CASSTTPSTDTQYF. Here the CDR3 DNA reads TGTGCCAGCAGTACTACCCCTAGCACAGATACGCAGTATTTT.

V usage is TRBV10-2 and J usage is TRBJ2-1, with 9 positions matching TRBD2. The V gene end was trimmed by 10 bases and the J gene end by 10 bases; junction bases not matched to a gene: 20. The CDR3 contains 16 residues. CDR1 WSHSY and CDR2 SAAADI come from the germline V gene. In DNA, the CDR3 is TGCGCCACCTCGCCGGGGGGGGCTAGCGGGAAACGAGAGCAGTTCTTC. Protein: CATSPGGASGKREQFF.

The V gene is TRBV29-1, the J gene TRBJ2-7, with 7 positions matching TRBD1. The CDR3 totals 12 residues. Looked up from germline, CDR1 is SQVTM and CDR2 is ANQGSEA. The ends lost 7 bases at V and 2 bases at J; junction bases unmatched: 5. The CDR3 nucleotides are TGCAGCGCTACAGGGGATACCTACGAGCAGTACTTC. Translation gives CSATGDTYEQYF.

V and J are TRBV28 and TRBJ2-7; 8 bases are a match to TRBD2. Trimming cost V 3 bases and J 1 base; bases outside gene matches: 5. The CDR3 has 15 residues. CDR1 is MDHEN, CDR2 SYDVKM, per germline. This chain's CDR3 is CASSFPSGSSYEQYF. The CDR3 DNA is TGTGCCAGCAGTTTTCCGAGCGGGAGTTCCTACGAGCAGTACTTC.